Listed below are T cell receptor beta chains from one sample, sequenced in a study of naive and memory T cell subsets. TCRdb reprocessed the UMI-ligation and nested PCR reads with MiXCR, giving one entry per CDR3 protein. The sample holds around 160,000 distinct CDR3 sequences, 20% to 25% seen once. The sequencing sample was made of naive CD4+ T cells from blood. The receptors here all came from a human donor in good health. CDR3s include the opening cysteine and the closing phenylalanine or tryptophan. D genes are given only for firm matches. Size is omitted from some rows. Given values are once, few, many or a class for expanded clones.

TGTGCCAGCAGCTTACCCCAGATGAGCTCCTACGAGCAGTACTTC,CASSLPQMSSYEQYF,-,15,TRBV7-2,-,TRBJ2-7
TGCGCCAGCAGCCCAACGAGCACAGCCTACGAGCAGTACTTC,CASSPTSTAYEQYF,-,14,TRBV4-1,-,TRBJ2-7
TGTGCCAGCAGTCCCCGGACAGGCTACGAGCAGTACTTC,CASSPRTGYEQYF,TRBD1,13,TRBV12-3/TRBV12-4,many,TRBJ2-7
TGTGCCTGGAGTCGGGGGTCGGGAGAGACCCAGTACTTC,CAWSRGSGETQYF,-,13,TRBV7-3,-,TRBJ2-5
TGTGCCAGCAGTTACCGGAGACAGCTCCAAGAGACCCAGTACTTC,CASSYRRQLQETQYF,-,15,TRBV6-6,few,TRBJ2-5
TGTGCCAGCCGACTAGCGGGGTTAAACAATGAGCAGTTCTTC,CASRLAGLNNEQFF,TRBD2,14,TRBV19,few,TRBJ2-1
TGTGCCAGCAGACAGGGCGTGCGGAACACTGAAGCTTTCTTT,CASRQGVRNTEAFF,-,14,TRBV6-2/TRBV6-3,-,TRBJ1-1
TGTGCCAGCATCAAACCCAGAGGAGGTGGGGAGACCCAGTACTTC,CASIKPRGGGETQYF,-,15,TRBV28,-,TRBJ2-5
TGTGCCAGCATTCGAGGCAGGGTTCCGAACACTGAAGCTTTCTTT,CASIRGRVPNTEAFF,-,15,TRBV6-1,-,TRBJ1-1
TGTGCCAGCAGTTTAGCCAGCAGGGGACAGGGCGGCTACACCTTC,CASSLASRGQGGYTF,TRBD1,15,TRBV12-3/TRBV12-4,-,TRBJ1-2
TGTGCCAGCAGTTTGCCTGGAGCGAATGAGCAGTTCTTC,CASSLPGANEQFF,-,13,TRBV6-5,-,TRBJ2-1
TGTGCCAGCAGCTCGAAGCGGACAGGGGGCGCCGGCTATGGCTACACCTTC,CASSSKRTGGAGYGYTF,TRBD1,17,TRBV7-8,few,TRBJ1-2
TGTGCCAGCAGTTTGAGGGCAACTAATGAAAAACTGTTTTTT,CASSLRATNEKLFF,-,14,TRBV12-3/TRBV12-4,-,TRBJ1-4
TGTGCCAGCAGCTTATCCAATGCGGCCCAGTACTTC,CASSLSNAAQYF,-,12,TRBV7-2,few,TRBJ2-5
TGTGCTAGTGGACTAGCGGGGAACAATGAGCAGTTCTTC,CASGLAGNNEQFF,TRBD2,13,TRBV12-5,many,TRBJ2-1
TGTGCCAGCAGTCGGGACAGGGACTTGAACGAGCAGTACTTC,CASSRDRDLNEQYF,TRBD1,14,TRBV6-5,few,TRBJ2-7
TGCAGTACGACGGGGGGGGGTTACGAGCAGTACTTC,CSTTGGGYEQYF,TRBD2,12,TRBV20-1,-,TRBJ2-7
TGTGCCAGCAGCTTACCAACCGGGACAGGGGGCGATGAGCAGTTCTTC,CASSLPTGTGGDEQFF,TRBD1,16,TRBV11-3,few,TRBJ2-1
TGCGCCAGCAGGGGGGGTCTAGCACGTGAGACCCAGTACTTC,CASRGGLARETQYF,-,14,TRBV10-2,once,TRBJ2-5
TGCAGTGCCCGGGACCTCGACCCCGGGGAGCTGTTTTTT,CSARDLDPGELFF,-,13,TRBV20-1,many,TRBJ2-2
TGCGCCAGCAGCTTGAATGCGGGAGCCGGCTACCAAGAGACCCAGTACTTC,CASSLNAGAGYQETQYF,TRBD2,17,TRBV5-1,few,TRBJ2-5
TGTGCCAGCAGTTACGGAGCGGGAGGGTCGGGCAATGAGCAGTTCTTC,CASSYGAGGSGNEQFF,TRBD2,16,TRBV6-2/TRBV6-3,-,TRBJ2-1